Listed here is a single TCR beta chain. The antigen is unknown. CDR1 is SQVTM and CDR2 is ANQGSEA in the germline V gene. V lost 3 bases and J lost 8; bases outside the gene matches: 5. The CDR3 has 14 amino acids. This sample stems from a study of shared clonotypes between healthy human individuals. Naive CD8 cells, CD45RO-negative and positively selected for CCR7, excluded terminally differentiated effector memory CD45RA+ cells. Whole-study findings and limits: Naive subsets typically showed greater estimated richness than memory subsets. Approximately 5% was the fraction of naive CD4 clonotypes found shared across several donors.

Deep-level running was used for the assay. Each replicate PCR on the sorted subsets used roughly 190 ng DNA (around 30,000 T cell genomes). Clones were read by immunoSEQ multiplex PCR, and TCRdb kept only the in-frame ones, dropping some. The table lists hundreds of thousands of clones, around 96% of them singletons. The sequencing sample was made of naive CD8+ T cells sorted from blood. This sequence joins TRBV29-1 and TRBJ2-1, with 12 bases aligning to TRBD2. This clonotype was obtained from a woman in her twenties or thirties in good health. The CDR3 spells CSVDGLAGNYEQFF. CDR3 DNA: TGCAGCGTTGACGGACTAGCGGGAAACTATGAGCAGTTCTTC.